This T cell receptor beta chain was obtained from a study of tumor-infiltrating lymphocytes in glioblastoma multiforme. Points from the study as a whole: T cells were not sorted into functional subsets. Only one glioblastoma patient had TCR and mutation analysis.

Looked up from germline, CDR1 is SGHAT and CDR2 is FQNNGV. This CDR3 region has 13 residues. Multiple V-beta primers and a C-beta primer amplified TCRB from RNA. These TCRB libraries lack any described unique molecular identifiers. MiXCR was run by TCRdb on the multiplex PCR reads, yielding one entry per CDR3 protein. Among tens of thousands of distinct CDR3 sequences listed, more than 55% were seen once. About this clonotype: Its antigen is currently unknown. Germline and junction disagree at one end, which may indicate a read error.

The V call is TRBV11-2, the J call TRBJ2-1; a possible D gene is TRBD1 (6 bases). Input material: brain tumor tissue. The sequence was collected from a male donor with glioblastoma. The chain's CDR3 is CASSADRGNEKFF. The CDR3 nucleotides read TGTGCCAGCAGCGCAGATAGGGGGAATGAGAAGTTCTTC.